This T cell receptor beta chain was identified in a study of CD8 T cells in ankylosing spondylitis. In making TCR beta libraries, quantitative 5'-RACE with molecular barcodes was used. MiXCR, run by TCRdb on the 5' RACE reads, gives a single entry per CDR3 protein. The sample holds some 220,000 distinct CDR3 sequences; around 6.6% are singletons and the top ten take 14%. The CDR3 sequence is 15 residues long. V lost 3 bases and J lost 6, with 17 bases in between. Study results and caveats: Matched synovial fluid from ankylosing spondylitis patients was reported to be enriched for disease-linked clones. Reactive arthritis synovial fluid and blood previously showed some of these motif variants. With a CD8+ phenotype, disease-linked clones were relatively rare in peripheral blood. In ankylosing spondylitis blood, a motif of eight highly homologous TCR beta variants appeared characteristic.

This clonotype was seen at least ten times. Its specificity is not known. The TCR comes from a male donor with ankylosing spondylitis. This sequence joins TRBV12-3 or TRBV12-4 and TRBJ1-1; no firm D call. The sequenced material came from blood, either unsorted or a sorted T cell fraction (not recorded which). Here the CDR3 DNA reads TGTGCCAGCAGTTTTTTGTACGGGGTGTCTGCTGAAGCTTTCTTT. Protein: CASSFLYGVSAEAFF.